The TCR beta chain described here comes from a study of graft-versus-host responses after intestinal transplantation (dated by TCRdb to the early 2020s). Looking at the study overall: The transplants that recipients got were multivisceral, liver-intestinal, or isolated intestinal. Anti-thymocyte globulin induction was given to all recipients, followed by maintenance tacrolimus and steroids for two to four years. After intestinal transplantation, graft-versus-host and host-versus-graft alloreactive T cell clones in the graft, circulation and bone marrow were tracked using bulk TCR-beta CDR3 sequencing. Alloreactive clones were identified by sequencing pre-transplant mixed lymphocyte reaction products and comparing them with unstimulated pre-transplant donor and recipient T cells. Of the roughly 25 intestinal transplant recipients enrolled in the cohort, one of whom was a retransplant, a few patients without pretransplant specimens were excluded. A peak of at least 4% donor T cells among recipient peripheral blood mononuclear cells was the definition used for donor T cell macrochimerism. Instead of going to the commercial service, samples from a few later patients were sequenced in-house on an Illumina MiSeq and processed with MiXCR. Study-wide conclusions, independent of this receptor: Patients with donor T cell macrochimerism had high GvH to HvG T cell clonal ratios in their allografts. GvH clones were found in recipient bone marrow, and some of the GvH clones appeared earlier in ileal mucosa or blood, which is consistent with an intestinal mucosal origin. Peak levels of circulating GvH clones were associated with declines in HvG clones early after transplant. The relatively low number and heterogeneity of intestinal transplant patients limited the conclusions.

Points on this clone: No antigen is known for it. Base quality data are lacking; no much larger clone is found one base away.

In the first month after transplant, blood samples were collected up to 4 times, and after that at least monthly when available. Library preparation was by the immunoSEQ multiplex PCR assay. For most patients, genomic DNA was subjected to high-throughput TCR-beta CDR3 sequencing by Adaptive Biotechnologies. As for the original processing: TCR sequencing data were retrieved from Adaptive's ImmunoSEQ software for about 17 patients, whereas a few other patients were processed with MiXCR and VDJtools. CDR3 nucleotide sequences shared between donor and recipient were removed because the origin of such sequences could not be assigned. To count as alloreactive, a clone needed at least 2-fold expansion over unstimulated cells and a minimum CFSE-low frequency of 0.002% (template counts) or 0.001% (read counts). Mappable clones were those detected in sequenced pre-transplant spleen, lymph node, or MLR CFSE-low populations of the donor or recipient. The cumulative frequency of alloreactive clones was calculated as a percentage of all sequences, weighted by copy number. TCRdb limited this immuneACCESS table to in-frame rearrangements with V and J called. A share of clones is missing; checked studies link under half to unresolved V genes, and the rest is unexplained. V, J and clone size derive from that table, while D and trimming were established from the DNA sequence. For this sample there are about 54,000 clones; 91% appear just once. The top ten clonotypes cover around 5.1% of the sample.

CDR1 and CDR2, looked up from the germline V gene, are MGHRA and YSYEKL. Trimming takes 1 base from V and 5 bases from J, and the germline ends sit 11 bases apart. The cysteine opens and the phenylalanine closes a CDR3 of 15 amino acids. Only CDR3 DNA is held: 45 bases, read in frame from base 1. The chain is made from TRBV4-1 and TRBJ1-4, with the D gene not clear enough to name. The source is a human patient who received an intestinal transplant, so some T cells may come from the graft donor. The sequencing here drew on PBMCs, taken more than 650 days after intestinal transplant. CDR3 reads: CASSQVKGRNEKLFF. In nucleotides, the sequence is TGCGCCAGCAGCCAAGTCAAGGGTAGGAATGAAAAACTGTTTTTT.